These T cell receptor beta chains were read from a single sample in a study of blood T cell repertoires in COVID-19. Method: immunoSEQ multiplex PCR; TCRdb's copy keeps in-frame clones and lacks some. The sample lists about 220,000 clones; about 79% were seen once. Sequencing input: PBMCs or T cells enriched from blood (not recorded which). The receptors were sampled from a woman between 40 and 50 years old with acute COVID-19. The CDR3 runs from the conserved cysteine through the conserved F or W. Each record gives: J gene, V gene, CDR3 protein.

TRBJ2-7,TRBV28,CASSASGPYEQYF
TRBJ1-4,TRBV10-2,CASRDGGEKLFF
TRBJ2-1,TRBV10-1,CASSESVGTGGLEQFF
TRBJ2-3,TRBV3-1/TRBV3-2,CASSHLDSYTQYF
TRBJ1-2,TRBV27,CASSSTAGPGGYTF
TRBJ2-1,TRBV10-1,CASSDARGLYNEQFF
TRBJ2-7,TRBV28,CASSPNGHKTYEQYF
TRBJ2-2,TRBV6-5,CASRSRQGYTGELFF
TRBJ1-6,TRBV30,CAWSSTLGTGIHF
TRBJ1-4,TRBV5-1,CASSLRTGTGGEKLFF
TRBJ1-2,TRBV3-1/TRBV3-2,CASSRYGQAAWGGYTF
TRBJ2-3,TRBV7-9,CASRFGRGEEDTQYF
TRBJ2-7,TRBV28,CASSFENSGRKDF
TRBJ2-7,TRBV27,CASSLSAGGFYEQYF